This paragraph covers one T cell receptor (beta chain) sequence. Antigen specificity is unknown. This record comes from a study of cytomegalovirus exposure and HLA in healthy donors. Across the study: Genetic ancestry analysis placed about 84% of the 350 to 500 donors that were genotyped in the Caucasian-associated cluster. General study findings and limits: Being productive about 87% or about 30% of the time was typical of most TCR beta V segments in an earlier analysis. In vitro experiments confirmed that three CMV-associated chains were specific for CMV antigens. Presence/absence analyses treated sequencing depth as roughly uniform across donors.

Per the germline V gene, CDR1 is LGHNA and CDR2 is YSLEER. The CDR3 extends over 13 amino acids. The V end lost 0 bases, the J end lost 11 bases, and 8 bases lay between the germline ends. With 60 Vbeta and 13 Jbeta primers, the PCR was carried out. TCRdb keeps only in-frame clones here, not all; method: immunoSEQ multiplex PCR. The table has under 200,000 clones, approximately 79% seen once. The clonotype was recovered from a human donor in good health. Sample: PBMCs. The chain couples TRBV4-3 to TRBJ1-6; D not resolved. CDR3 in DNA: TGCGCCAGCAGCCAAGATGTCAGGACACCCCTCCACTTT. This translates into CASSQDVRTPLHF.